This T cell receptor (beta chain) was sequenced in a study of spatial heterogeneity in lung cancer. The V and J ends lost 4 bases and 3 bases respectively, with 13 bases between them. Germline lookup yields CDR1 SEHNR and CDR2 FQNEAQ (reference sequence). This CDR3 region has 14 residues. TCRdb re-analysed the 5' RACE reads in MiXCR, keeping a single row per CDR3 protein. In the table there are more than 40,000 distinct CDR3 sequences, 22% of which are singletons. The time point was: blood at routine non-recurrence follow-up after resection. This clonotype was observed at least ten times. Sequenced here: PBMCs, sampled at follow-up. The genes are TRBV7-9 and TRBJ2-7; the D gene is possibly TRBD2 (6 bases). The TCR originated in a female donor with early-stage non-small cell lung cancer. The CDR3 protein is CASSSFRDFYEQYV. Here the CDR3 DNA reads TGTGCCAGCAGCTCCTTCAGGGACTTCTACGAGCAGTACGTC.